The source of this T cell receptor beta chain is a study of blood T cells in healthy people across ages (dated by TCRdb to between 2015 and 2017). For the wider study: In model experiments, template switching captured roughly one uniquely barcoded TCR beta cDNA molecule for every two T cells. The study measured age-related changes in TCR beta repertoire diversity using deep sequencing normalized with unique cDNA molecular identifiers. Four age groups were formed from the donors: young (average approximately 15 years), middle-aged (around 41), aged (around 68) and long-lived (around 82). The study analyzed two additional independent replicas of 1 million unique cDNA reads from the same blood draw for two donors, one aged 18 to 29 and one aged 80 or older. Donors of different ages were randomly distributed across sequencing lanes to avoid experimental bias.

Donors were 30 to 45 systemically healthy Caucasian individuals from Russia aged roughly 6 to 95 years. Around 10 milliliters of peripheral blood were collected from each donor into EDTA-treated Vacutainer tubes. Ficoll-Paque density-gradient centrifugation was used to isolate PBMCs, with at least 7 million per sample. Trizol reagent was used to extract total RNA from the PBMCs, yielding at least 6 micrograms per sample. The percentages of naive CD45RAhigh/CD27high T cells were determined by flow cytometry on a PBMC aliquot from every donor. Cut back by 2 bases and 4 bases, the V and J ends lie 19 bases apart. The CDR3 runs 17 amino acids, cysteine and phenylalanine included. The CDR3 DNA has 51 bases and is translated from base 1. CDR1 is given as MNHEY and CDR2 as SMNVEV, both from the germline V gene (reference sequence). The method behind the library was 5' RACE. Sequencing relied on an Illumina HiSeq 2500. A second PCR of about 7 to 12 cycles was run with a J-beta primer mix and a sample-barcoded 5' primer. A template-switch 5' adaptor carrying 12 random nucleotides introduced a unique molecular identifier onto each TCR beta cDNA molecule. Each sample yielded at least 2.5 million CDR3-containing paired-end reads. First-strand cDNA was synthesized from all RNA with the Mint cDNA synthesis kit, primed by a TRBC-specific oligonucleotide. Following uracil-DNA glycosylase treatment, a first 18-cycle PCR with universal primers M1SS and BC2_uni_R was performed on all cDNA. As for the original processing: Each sample was normalized by randomly selecting 1 million high-quality reads, each carrying a distinct molecular identifier. Instead of being binned into consensus sequences, reads that shared molecular identifiers were thrown out. CDR3 identification, clonotype clustering and error correction used MiTCR with a Q25 quality threshold and the strictest error-elimination algorithm. A nonparametric unseen species model with Euler transformation was used to estimate a lower bound on total TCR beta diversity. The public reads were quality trimmed at Q25 with fastp and then assembled into clones with MiXCR by TCRdb, keeping productive beta chains. Identical CDR3 proteins give one entry, which carries the most common genes and DNA. The V and J calls here are based on TCRdb, not the publication. The sample has about 2 million distinct CDR3 sequences on record, about 50% of them singletons. The ten most abundant clones make up less than 2.5% of the sample.

Results and caveats for the whole study, not just this receptor: Compared with the aged group, more naive CD4+ T cells, fewer expanded clones and increased TCR diversity were shown by the long-lived group, suggesting age selection. Estimates of total diversity from one million sequenced T cells were regarded as lower bounds and underestimates. A strong correlation was found between observed TCR beta diversity and the percentage of naive T cells measured by flow cytometry. Because profiling used bulk unsorted PBMCs, naive and antigen-experienced compartments could not be compared conclusively. Observed TCR beta diversity per million T cells fell roughly linearly with age, and a significant reduction was already apparent by age around 44. Because donor CMV infection status was unknown, age-related changes in expanded clonotypes were potentially confounded.

As regards this clonotype: There is no known antigen for this receptor. No base-level quality is on record; no much larger clone is a single base apart.

The source material was blood. The source is a woman aged 40 to 50 in good health. The chain couples TRBV27 to TRBJ2-3; 5 matching bases give a weak D call of TRBD1. The CDR3 protein: CASSLKRIGVEPDTQYF. The DNA is TGTGCCAGCAGTTTAAAGAGAATAGGGGTGGAGCCAGATACGCAGTATTTT.